This entry concerns a single T cell receptor beta chain. Clones were sequenced by immunoSEQ multiplex PCR, and TCRdb holds only the in-frame ones, with some missing. This sample carries more than 300,000 clones, 88% of them seen once, and the ten largest clones take 1.2%. This specimen belongs to a study of blood T cell repertoires in COVID-19. Trimming took 6 bases from V and 0 from J, leaving 12 bases between them. The CDR3 covers 14 residues. CDR1 and CDR2 (germline): SQVTM, ANQGSEA. The chain links TRBV29-1 to TRBJ1-3, with unresolved D. This TCR was sampled from a woman younger than 35 who had recovered from COVID-19. The sample was PBMCs or T cells enriched from blood (not recorded which). In nucleotides, the CDR3 is TGCAGCGTCCGGACGGGGTTCTCTGGAAACACCATATATTTT. As protein: CSVRTGFSGNTIYF.